Listed here is a single T cell receptor (beta chain). Its antigen target is currently unknown. No much larger clone is present one base from it, and per-base qualities are unavailable. The immunoSEQ Assay, a bias-controlled multiplex PCR, was used to amplify TCRbeta CDR3 regions from genomic DNA. For the original study's pipeline: The number of nucleated cells in each sample was estimated by amplification of reference gene primers within the assay. To quantify the absolute abundance of each unique TCRbeta CDR3 rearrangement, sequence reads were collapsed and filtered. For each sample, productive Simpson clonality was calculated by taking the square root of Simpson's diversity index across productive rearrangements. TCRdb retrieved this table from immuneACCESS and kept in-frame rearrangements only. Not all clones are present; in checked studies, unresolved V genes account for under half, and no reason is known for the remainder. V and J calls plus clone size are reproduced from that table; the DNA served to infer D and trimming. This sample holds about 80,000 clones; roughly 87% were observed only once. About an eighth of the sample goes to the ten largest clones.

Collaborating institutions collected whole blood in K2EDTA tubes following their own protocols. Collaborator samples were shipped for TCRbeta analysis as frozen whole blood, isolated PBMCs, or DNA extracted from either sample type. This specimen comes from a study of blood T cell repertoires in COVID-19 (dated by TCRdb to the early 2020s). Describing the broader study: The collaborator samples originated in the United States, Italy and Spain and spanned the acute and convalescent phases of COVID-19. Where HLA class I and class II types were available, the types were taken from metadata supplied by the sample provider, not from assay-based typing. Sample metadata almost always included a de-identified subject ID, COVID-19 status, age in years and sex. The repertoires were made available in a free public database intended to serve as a resource for research on the immune response to SARS-CoV-2. Samples came from the ongoing ImmuneRACE study (first 160 participants) plus 1,254 subjects from 6 global collaborators. The dataset comprised deeply sampled blood TCRbeta repertoires from subjects exposed to, actively infected with, or recovered from COVID-19. The material from the prospective study consisted of cDNA or gDNA derived from T cells, B-cell-depleted T cells, or PBMCs. General study outcomes and caveats: Clinical and demographic metadata were provided uncurated, with the amount varying by source and participant.

Trimming removed 0 bases from V and 4 bases from J; the gene matches leave 3 bases unexplained. Reading the germline V gene gives CDR1 SGHRS and CDR2 YFSETQ. The cysteine opens and the phenylalanine closes a CDR3 of 15 amino acids. The DNA shown is the 45-base CDR3, in frame from base 1. Sample: peripheral blood. The receptor's source is a man at least 80 years old with acute or convalescent COVID-19. The chain joins TRBV5-1 to TRBJ2-1; 8 bases in between match TRBD2. The DNA sequence is given as TGCGCCAGCAGCTTGGCGGCGGGGGGTTACAATGAGCAGTTCTTC. It translates as CASSLAAGGYNEQFF.